The clone carrying this T cell receptor beta chain was seen a single time. An immunoSEQ assay, version v3.0, was performed at survey level. The study targeted 40,000-50,000 T-cell genomes per sample in sequencing. Only in-frame clones appear in the TCRdb table, and some are missing; sequencing was by immunoSEQ multiplex PCR. The data contain tens of thousands of clones, about 81% of them seen just once; the ten biggest clones take up 2.5% to 3.5%. CDR1 KGHSH and CDR2 LQKENI come from the germline V gene. V dropped 3 bases and J dropped 12 bases, with 24 bases sitting between them. The CDR3 runs to 16 residues. The data belong to a study of long-term antiretroviral therapy in people with HIV.

The chain uses TRBV18 and TRBJ2-1; possibly TRBD1 or TRBD2 for D (5 bases each). This clonotype was sampled from a woman in her late teens or twenties with HIV. The material was unsorted PBMCs, obtained 0.8 years after starting antiretroviral therapy. The DNA for the CDR3 is TGTGCCAGCTCACCCCTTCCCCGGGTAGCGCTTGGGGGGCAGTTCTTC. The encoded protein is CASSPLPRVALGGQFF.